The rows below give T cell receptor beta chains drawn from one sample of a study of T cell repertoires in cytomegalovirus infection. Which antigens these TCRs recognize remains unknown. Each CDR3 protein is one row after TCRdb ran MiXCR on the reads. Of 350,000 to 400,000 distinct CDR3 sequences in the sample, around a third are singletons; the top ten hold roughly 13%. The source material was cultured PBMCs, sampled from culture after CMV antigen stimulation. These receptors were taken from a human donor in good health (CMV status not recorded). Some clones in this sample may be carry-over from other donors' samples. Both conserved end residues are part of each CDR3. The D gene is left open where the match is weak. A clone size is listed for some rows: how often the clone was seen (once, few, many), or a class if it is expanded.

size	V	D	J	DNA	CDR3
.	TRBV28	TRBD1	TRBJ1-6	TGTGCCAGCAGACTACAGGGGGATAATTCACCCCTCCACTTT	CASRLQGDNSPLHF
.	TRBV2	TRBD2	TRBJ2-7	TGTGCCAGCACCCTGTCAGGGAGGGAAAACCGATACTCCTACGAGCAGTACTTC	CASTLSGRENRYSYEQYF
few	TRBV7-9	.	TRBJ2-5	TGTGCCAGCAGAACAGACAGAGACCAAGAGACCCAGTACTTC	CASRTDRDQETQYF
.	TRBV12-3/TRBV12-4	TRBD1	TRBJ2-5	TGTGCCAGCACCCGACAGGGGGCCCCCCGAGAGACCCAGTACTTC	CASTRQGAPRETQYF
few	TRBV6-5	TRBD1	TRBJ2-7	TGTGCCAGCAGGCCCCAGGGACAGGGGCACGAGCAGTACTTC	CASRPQGQGHEQYF
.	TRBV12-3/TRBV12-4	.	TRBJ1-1	TGTGCCAGCAAACCGGGACGGATGAACACTGAAGCTTTCTTT	CASKPGRMNTEAFF
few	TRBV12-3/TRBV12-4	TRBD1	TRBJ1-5	TGTGCCAGCAGTTTTTGGGACAGCGGCAATCAGCCCCAGCATTTT	CASSFWDSGNQPQHF
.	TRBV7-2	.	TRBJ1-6	TGTGCCAGCAGCTTAGCGCGAGGTTGGGGACAACGCCACAATTCACCCCTCCACTTT	CASSLARGWGQRHNSPLHF
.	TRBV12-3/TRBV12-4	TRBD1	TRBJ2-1	TGTGCCAGCAGCGGACAGGGGGCCTACAATGAGCAGTTCTTC	CASSGQGAYNEQFF
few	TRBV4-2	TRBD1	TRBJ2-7	TGTGCCAGCAGCCAAGAGACAGGGGGCGGGTACGAGCAGTACTTC	CASSQETGGGYEQYF
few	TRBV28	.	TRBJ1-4	TGTGCCAGCAGTTTACGCGATCACGGGAGACCGGATGAAAAACTGTTTTTT	CASSLRDHGRPDEKLFF
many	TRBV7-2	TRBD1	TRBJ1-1	TGTGCCAGCAGCACGCCGACAGGGGGTGGCACTGAAGCTTTCTTT	CASSTPTGGGTEAFF
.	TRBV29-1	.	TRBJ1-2	TGCAGCGTTGAGTTACGCAACTATGGCTACACCTTC	CSVELRNYGYTF
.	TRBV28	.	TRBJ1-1	TGTGCCAGCAGTTTATTGGCCGGGATCGGCACTGAAGCTTTCTTT	CASSLLAGIGTEAFF
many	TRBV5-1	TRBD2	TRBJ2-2	TGCGCCAGCAGCATAGACGGGAGGGCCACCGGGGAGCTGTTTTTT	CASSIDGRATGELFF
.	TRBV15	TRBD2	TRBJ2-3	TGTGCCACTAAAGCGGGGGGCACAGATACGCAGTATTTT	CATKAGGTDTQYF
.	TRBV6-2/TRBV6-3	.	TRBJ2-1	TGTGCCAGCAGAAGACACACCGGGACTGTAAAGAATGAGCAGTTCTTC	CASRRHTGTVKNEQFF
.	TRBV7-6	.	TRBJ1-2	TGTGCCAGCAGCTTAGACGGGGCAGCCTATGGCTACACCTTC	CASSLDGAAYGYTF
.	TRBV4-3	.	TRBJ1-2	TGCGCCAGCAGCCAAGATATCGGCGGAGCTAACTATGGCTACACCTTC	CASSQDIGGANYGYTF
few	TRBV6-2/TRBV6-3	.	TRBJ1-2	TGTGCCAGCAGGAAGTCGACGGAAGGGGATGGCTACACCTTC	CASRKSTEGDGYTF
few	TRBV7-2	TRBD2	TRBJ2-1	TGTGCCAGCAGCTTAGTGGTAGCGGGATACAATGAGCAGTTCTTC	CASSLVVAGYNEQFF
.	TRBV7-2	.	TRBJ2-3	TGTGCCAGCAGTATTCGCGAGCTCTCCCGAGGCACAGATACGCAGTATTTT	CASSIRELSRGTDTQYF
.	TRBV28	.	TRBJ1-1	TGTGCCAGCAGACTACCTGGGGCTGAAGCTTTCTTT	CASRLPGAEAFF
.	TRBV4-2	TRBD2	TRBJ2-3	TGTGCCAGCAGCCCTACAGCGGGAGGGTCGGGAGATACGCAGTATTTT	CASSPTAGGSGDTQYF
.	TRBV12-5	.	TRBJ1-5	TGTGCTAGTGGTTTTGGGGCAGGGCAGAATCAGCCCCAGCATTTT	CASGFGAGQNQPQHF
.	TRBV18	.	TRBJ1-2	TGTGCCGGCCTCGTCAACTATGGCTACACCTTC	CAGLVNYGYTF
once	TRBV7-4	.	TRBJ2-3	TGTGCCAGCAGCCCATCCCGGGACTCAGATACGCAGTATTTT	CASSPSRDSDTQYF
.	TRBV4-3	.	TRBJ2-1	TGCGCCAGCAGCCAAGATTACAGTCTTTCCTACAATGAGCAGTTCTTC	CASSQDYSLSYNEQFF
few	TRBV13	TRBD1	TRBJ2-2	TGTGCCAGCAGCTTAGCCTTGACAGGGACGAACACCGGGGAGCTGTTTTTT	CASSLALTGTNTGELFF
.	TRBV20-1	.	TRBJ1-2	TGCAGTGCTAGAGATTCGGGCAGGGCATTAGAGGGCTACACCTTC	CSARDSGRALEGYTF
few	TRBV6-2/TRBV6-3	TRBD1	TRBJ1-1	TGTGCCAGCAGTTACACCCTACAGGGGGCTGGTGAAGCTTTCTTT	CASSYTLQGAGEAFF
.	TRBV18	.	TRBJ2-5	TGTGCCAGCTCACTATACGTCCAGCCCCAAGAGACCCAGTACTTC	CASSLYVQPQETQYF
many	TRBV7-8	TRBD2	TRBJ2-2	TGTGCCAGCAGCTTAGCGCGGGGGGGGATAGGGACCGGGGAGCTGTTTTTT	CASSLARGGIGTGELFF
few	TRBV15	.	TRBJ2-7	TGTGCCACCAGCAGAGAGGCAGGGCCTTCCTACGAGCAGTACTTC	CATSREAGPSYEQYF
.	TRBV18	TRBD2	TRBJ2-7	TGTGCCAGCTCCCACGGGACTAGCGGGGACTACGAGCAGTACTTC	CASSHGTSGDYEQYF
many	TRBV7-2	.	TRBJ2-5	TGTGCCAGCAGCTTACGGACGGAGGAGACCCAGTACTTC	CASSLRTEETQYF
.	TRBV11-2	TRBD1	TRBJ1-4	TGTGCCAGCAGCCCGGGACAGGGTAGGGGCACTAATGAAAAACTGTTTTTT	CASSPGQGRGTNEKLFF
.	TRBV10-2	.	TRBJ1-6	TGCGCCAGCAGTGACCCCGCCGTTACAGGGACCAATTCACCCCTCCACTTT	CASSDPAVTGTNSPLHF
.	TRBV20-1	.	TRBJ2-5	TGCAGTGCCCGGGGTGATATCCAAGAGACCCAGTACTTC	CSARGDIQETQYF
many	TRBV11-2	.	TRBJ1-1	TGTGCCAGCAGCTCACGGACGGTGAACACTGAAGCTTTCTTT	CASSSRTVNTEAFF
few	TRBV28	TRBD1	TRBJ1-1	TGTGCCAGCAGTTCGCCGGGACAGTACACTGAAGCTTTCTTT	CASSSPGQYTEAFF
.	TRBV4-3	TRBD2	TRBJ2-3	TGCGCCAGCAGCCCAGGAGTAGCGGGAAGAGATACGCAGTATTTT	CASSPGVAGRDTQYF
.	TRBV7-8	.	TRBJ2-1	TGTGCCAGCAGGGGTCTTAGCGGAAAGGTCTACAATGAGCAGTTCTTC	CASRGLSGKVYNEQFF
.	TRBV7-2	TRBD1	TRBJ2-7	TGTGCCAGCAGCTTAGTATTCTGGGGACAGCCCTACGAGCAGTACTTC	CASSLVFWGQPYEQYF
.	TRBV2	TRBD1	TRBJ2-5	TGTGCCGTAGACAGGGGGGGAGTCGGAGAGACCCAGTACTTC	CAVDRGGVGETQYF
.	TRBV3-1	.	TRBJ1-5	TGTGCCAGCAAGAAGGGAGGGCCCCTTCTTGGCAATCAGCCCCAGCATTTT	CASKKGGPLLGNQPQHF
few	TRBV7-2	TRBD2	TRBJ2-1	TGTGCCAGCAGCTTTTCGGGGCTAGCGGTTAATGAGCAGTTCTTC	CASSFSGLAVNEQFF
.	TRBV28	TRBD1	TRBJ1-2	TGTGCCAGCAGTTTATTTGGCAGGGGGCGTAGGGGCTATGGCTACACCTTC	CASSLFGRGRRGYGYTF
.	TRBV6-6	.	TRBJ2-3	TGTGCCAGCAGTTACTATGGGAGTCAAGATACGCAGTATTTT	CASSYYGSQDTQYF